The 9 T cell receptor beta chains reported below all come from one sample, sequenced in a study of blood T cell repertoires in COVID-19. The repertoire was sequenced with immunoSEQ multiplex PCR; TCRdb's copy has only in-frame clones and lacks some. The sample contains around 230,000 clones, just over 85% of which appear only once. The source material was peripheral blood. These TCRs come from a man aged 25 to 40 who had recovered from COVID-19.

The chain combines TRBV6-5 with TRBJ1-3; D unclear. The V end lost 8 bases, the J end lost 5 bases, and 13 bases lay between the germline ends. Per germline, CDR1 MNHEY and CDR2 SVGAGI. The length of the CDR3 is 13 residues. The CDR3 is CASGGITRNTIYF. CDR3 sequence (DNA): TGTGCCAGCGGAGGGATTACTAGAAACACCATATATTTT.

The chain carries TRBV6-5 and TRBJ1-6; tentative D call: TRBD1 (5 bases). Germline lookup yields CDR1 MNHEY and CDR2 SVGAGI. V was cut by 3 bases and J by 6 bases, with 15 bases left in between. This CDR3 spans 16 amino acids. The CDR3 protein is CASSYSLGGTNSPLHF. In DNA form, the CDR3 reads TGTGCCAGCAGTTATTCCTTGGGGGGAACTAATTCACCCCTCCACTTT.

J is TRBJ2-1 and V is TRBV12-5; TRBD2 is a possible D gene (7 bases). Germline values: CDR1 LGHNT, CDR2 FRNRAP. V lost 1 base and J lost 8, with 18 bases in between. The CDR3 is 16 amino acids. CDR3 DNA sequence: TGTGCTAGTGGTTTGGGTACCAAGGGGGGGCCTGATGAGCAGTTCTTC. Its protein product is CASGLGTKGGPDEQFF.

This chain links TRBV30 with TRBJ2-7, with 12 bases that match TRBD1. Per germline, CDR1 GTSNPN and CDR2 SVGIG (reference sequence). With V trimmed by 2 bases and J by 5 bases, 7 bases remained unmatched. The CDR3 is 15 residues long. CDR3 coding DNA: TGTGCCTGGAGTAGGCGGGACAGGGGGCCGGACGAGCAGTACTTC. Translation gives CAWSRRDRGPDEQYF. The full variable domain, its missing parts supplied by reference TRBV30 and TRBJ2-7, is SQTIHQWPATLVQPVGSPLSLECTVEGTSNPNLYWYRQAAGRGLQLLFYSVGIGQISSEVPQNLSASRPQDRQFILSSKKLLLSDSGFYLCAWSRRDRGPDEQYFGPGTRLTVT.

This rearrangement joins TRBV18 to TRBJ2-5, with TRBD2 matching 8 bases. Germline loops: CDR1 KGHSH, CDR2 LQKENI. The V segment lost 5 bases and the J segment 1 base; nucleotides outside the gene matches: 9. The CDR3 runs to 16 residues. The CDR3 spells CASSDRLATTQETQYF. The CDR3, as DNA: TGTGCCAGCTCAGATCGACTAGCGACGACCCAAGAGACCCAGTACTTC.

The V and J genes are TRBV7-2 and TRBJ1-5; TRBD1 is a possible D gene (5 bases). Germline-derived CDR1 and CDR2 are SGHTA and FQGNSA. The CDR3 totals 15 residues. V lost 1 base, J lost 0 bases, and 7 bases lay in between. The CDR3 reads CASSLEGYSNQPQHF. In DNA form, the CDR3 reads TGTGCCAGCAGCTTAGAGGGGTATAGCAATCAGCCCCAGCATTTT. Looking up the rest from reference TRBV7-2 and TRBJ1-5 gives the full variable domain: GAGVSQSPSNKVTEKGKDVELRCDPISGHTALYWYRQSLGQGLEFLIYFQGNSAPDKSGLPSDRFSAERTGGSVSTLTIQRTQQEDSAVYLCASSLEGYSNQPQHFGDGTRLSIL.

The gene calls are TRBV25-1 and TRBJ1-1, with 7 bases aligning to TRBD1. The CDR3 has 15 residues. CDR1 is MGHDK and CDR2 is SYGVNS in the germline V gene. V lost 3 bases, J lost 6 bases, and 10 bases stayed unmatched. CDR3 nucleotides: TGTGCCAGCAGTGACGCACCTTTTCAGGGGGCTGAAGCTTTCTTT. Translated, it gives CASSDAPFQGAEAFF.

This rearrangement joins TRBV5-1 to TRBJ1-2; D may be TRBD1 (6 bases). Germline-derived CDR1 and CDR2 are SGHRS and YFSETQ. This CDR3 contains 15 residues. Between the trimmed V and J ends, which lost 3 bases and 1 base, there was a span of 13 bases. This CDR3 is CASSSGGGNNYGYTF. The CDR3 nucleotides read TGCGCCAGCAGCTCCGGGGGGGGCAATAACTATGGCTACACCTTC.

This chain connects TRBV5-1 to TRBJ2-1; 8 bases match TRBD2. The J segment lost 8 bases and the V segment lost 4 bases, leaving 14 bases of the junction unmatched. The CDR3 runs 16 residues. Germline V gene data show CDR1 as SGHRS and CDR2 as YFSETQ. CDR3 amino acids: CASSTSTGGPLDEQFF. The CDR3 DNA sequence: TGCGCCAGCAGCACCTCAACGGGGGGGCCCCTCGATGAGCAGTTCTTC.